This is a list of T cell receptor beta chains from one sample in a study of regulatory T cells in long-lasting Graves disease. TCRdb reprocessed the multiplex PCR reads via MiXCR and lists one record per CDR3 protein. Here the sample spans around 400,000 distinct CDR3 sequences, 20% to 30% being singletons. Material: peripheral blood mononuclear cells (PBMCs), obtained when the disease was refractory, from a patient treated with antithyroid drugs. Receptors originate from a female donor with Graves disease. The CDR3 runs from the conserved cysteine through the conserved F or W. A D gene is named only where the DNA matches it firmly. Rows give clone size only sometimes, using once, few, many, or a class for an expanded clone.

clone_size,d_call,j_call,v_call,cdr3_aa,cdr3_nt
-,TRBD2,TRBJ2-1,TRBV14,CASGTSGRAKQFF,TGTGCCAGCGGGACTAGCGGGAGGGCCAAGCAGTTCTTC
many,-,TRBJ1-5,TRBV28,CASSLFRTDQPQHF,TGTGCCAGCAGTTTATTCCGGACCGATCAGCCCCAGCATTTT
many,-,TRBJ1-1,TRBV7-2,CASSQSGGNTEAFF,TGTGCCAGCAGCCAGTCCGGGGGGAACACTGAAGCTTTCTTT
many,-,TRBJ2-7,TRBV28,CASSLSLPMDYVSYEQYF,TGTGCCAGCAGCCTCTCCCTCCCTATGGACTATGTCTCCTACGAGCAGTACTTC
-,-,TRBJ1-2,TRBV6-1,CASSDVMRERGYTF,TGTGCCAGCAGCGATGTCATGAGGGAGCGGGGCTACACCTTC
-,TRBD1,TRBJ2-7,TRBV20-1,CSATRQGIAYEQYF,TGCAGTGCTACCAGACAGGGGATCGCCTACGAGCAGTACTTC
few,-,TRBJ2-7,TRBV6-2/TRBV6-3,CGTGGPTVYEQYF,TGTGGCACAGGAGGGCCAACCGTCTACGAGCAGTACTTC
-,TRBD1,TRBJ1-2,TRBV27,CASRDRTGRYGYTF,TGTGCCAGCAGAGATCGGACAGGGCGGTATGGCTACACCTTC
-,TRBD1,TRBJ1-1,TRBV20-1,CSAREGARGTEAFF,TGCAGTGCCAGGGAGGGGGCCCGCGGCACTGAAGCTTTCTTT
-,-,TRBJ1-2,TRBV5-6,CASSLRSEASYGYTF,TGTGCCAGCAGCTTGCGTTCAGAGGCCTCCTATGGCTACACCTTC
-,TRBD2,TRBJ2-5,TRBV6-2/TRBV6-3,CASSLEAGGLQETQYF,TGTGCCAGCAGCTTGGAAGCGGGAGGGCTCCAAGAGACCCAGTACTTC
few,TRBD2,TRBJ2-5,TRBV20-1,CSARNRLAGGPIEETQYF,TGCAGTGCTAGAAACAGACTAGCGGGAGGGCCAATCGAAGAGACCCAGTACTTC
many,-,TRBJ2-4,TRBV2,CASSAYRAGAKNIQYF,TGTGCCAGCAGTGCCTACCGGGCGGGAGCCAAAAACATTCAGTACTTC
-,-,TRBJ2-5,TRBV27,CASSFLPPTAQETQYF,TGTGCCAGCAGTTTTCTCCCTCCGACAGCCCAAGAGACCCAGTACTTC
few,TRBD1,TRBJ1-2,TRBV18,CASSPPLQGINYGYTF,TGTGCCAGCTCACCACCATTACAGGGGATTAACTATGGCTACACCTTC
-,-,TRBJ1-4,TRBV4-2,CASSTGPVDEKLFF,TGTGCCAGCAGCACTGGGCCCGTGGATGAAAAACTGTTTTTT
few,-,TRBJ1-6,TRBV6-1,CATRSETGTQNSPLHF,TGTGCCACCCGATCGGAGACCGGGACGCAAAATTCACCCCTCCACTTT
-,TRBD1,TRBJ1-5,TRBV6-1,CASRRTGDNQPQHF,TGTGCCAGCAGACGAACAGGGGACAATCAGCCCCAGCATTTT